The entry below gives a single T cell receptor (beta chain) sequence along with its context. This clonotype was recorded at least ten times. Its antigen is not yet known. The sample holds no much larger clone one base away, and base qualities are not on file. The sample is drawn from a study of neurological immune-mediated disorders (dated by TCRdb to about 2019). Regarding the study in general: Among the roughly 35 multiple sclerosis patients, approximately 30 had relapsing-remitting MS and 3 had secondary progressive MS. The cohort comprised roughly 65 subjects: 14 HAM/TSP patients, around 34 multiple sclerosis patients and 20 healthy controls. The roughly 100 TCR-beta libraries included longitudinal samples, technical triplicates and paired sorted CD4+ and CD8+ T-cell subsets alongside PBMC samples. Using UMI-based sequencing, the study compared peripheral blood TCR-beta repertoires from patients with HTLV-I-associated myelopathy (HAM/TSP), patients with multiple sclerosis, and healthy controls. The research as a whole found: TCR clonal expansion was highest in HAM/TSP patients and lowest in MS patients, with MS patients falling below even healthy controls. No clinical or MRI features were associated with the MS cluster, and the authors said that larger cohorts are needed. Across subjects, expanded clones never shared an identical CDR3 amino acid sequence, which suggests that the TCR-beta repertoires in every group were private. In phylogenetic analysis, the repertoires of 18 of 34 MS patients grouped into a cluster of related CDR3 sequences, which suggests a possible signature at the repertoire level.

cDNA synthesis used template-switch 5'RACE with a primer carrying a 10-nucleotide random unique molecular identifier tagging each TCR transcript. Over 160 million TCR-beta sequences, covering 15-18 subjects, were produced in each sequencing run. The RNeasy kit was used for extraction of total RNA. Using the KAPA Real-time Library Amplification kit, TCR-beta VDJ regions were amplified with primers for the TCR constant region and the 5'RACE anchor. Sample indexes and Illumina adaptors were added in a first PCR, and a second PCR then increased library yield. After Ampure bead purification, the TCR product of roughly 650 bp was size-selected on a 2% E-gel SizeSelection system. Before pooling, library quality was assessed on a Bioanalyzer, concentration was determined with Qubit, and library quantification was performed with the Kapa Library Quantification kit. Libraries were sequenced paired-end 2 x 150 bp on an Illumina HiSeq 2500. To increase sequence diversity, about 25-31% phiX was spiked into each library pool. On the study's bioinformatics: Quality-filtered reads were processed with the UMI-based MiGEC pipeline, which removed over 85% of raw TCR sequences during error correction. IMGT germline references were used for aligning VDJ genes, and each clonotype was defined as a unique CDR3 amino acid sequence together with its V-J genes. Clonal expansion, Shannon diversity and CDR3 relatedness were evaluated with VDJtools (CalcPairwiseDistances, ClusterSamples), while phylogenetic trees were built in CLCbio workbench. Using coefficient-of-variation modelling across technical triplicates, the study counted a clone as expanded if it had at least 8 unique UMIs. Starting from the raw public reads, TCRdb applied fastp trimming at Q25, assembled clones with MiXCR and retained in-frame beta chains. Rows with one shared CDR3 protein collapse into an entry with the most common genes and DNA. None of the V and J calls come from the authors' own analysis; TCRdb made them. The sample has 100,000 to 150,000 distinct CDR3 sequences on record, about 3.4% of them singletons. The top ten constitute over 1% of the sample.

CDR1 DFQATT and CDR2 SNEGSKA were looked up in the germline V gene (reference sequence). V was cut back by 5 bases and J by 3 bases, leaving a gap of 22 bases between them. CDR3 length: 17 amino acids, cysteine to phenylalanine. The retained sequence is limited to the CDR3, 51 bases, with the frame set at the first base. For the unsorted PBMC libraries, 2 million PBMCs were stored in RNAlater at -80 degrees C until RNA extraction and were used to generate the libraries. Multiple sclerosis patients were enrolled in a US clinical protocol under which disease progression was evaluated by magnetic resonance imaging. Peripheral blood was subjected to Ficoll-Hypaque density gradient centrifugation to isolate PBMCs, which were then cryopreserved in liquid nitrogen.

Sequencing was performed on PBMCs. This clonotype was obtained from a woman aged 30 to 39 with multiple sclerosis. This sequence uses TRBV20-1 and TRBJ1-4; matching of 5 bases hints at TRBD1 as the D gene. The CDR3 region: CSASRQRTRAANEKLFF. The base sequence is TGCAGTGCTTCGCGACAGAGAACAAGGGCAGCTAATGAAAAACTGTTTTTT.